One sample yielded the 6 T cell receptor beta chains listed below, sequenced in a study of human T cells and chemical hapten exposure (dated by TCRdb to the early 2020s). Per the publication, the time point label means: pre-sensitization, week 0. This specimen's treatment or condition label, per the study, means: therapeutic diphenylcyclopropenone sensitization with weekly scalp DPC. Library creation used RACE. Reads for this sample came from a NextSeq 500. In TCRdb, the public reads were trimmed at Q25 with fastp and aligned with MiXCR, with productive beta chains retained. For every CDR3 protein sequence, its rows merge into one entry that carries the most common genes and DNA. This sample gives approximately 370,000 distinct CDR3 sequences in total; about 5% of them show up just once. Less than 9% of the sample comes from the top ten. The sequenced sample was whole blood, obtained in connection with sensitization to the hapten diphenylcyclopropenone (DPC). These receptors all come from a woman under 30 with alopecia areata. Some clones in this sample may be carry-over from other donors' samples.

This clonotype was seen at least ten times. This chain links TRBV20-1 with TRBJ1-3; a weak D match, TRBD1 (5 bases). Trimming removed 4 bases from V and 0 bases from J, with 7 bases in between. This CDR3 is 13 amino acids long. CDR1 and CDR2 from the germline V gene are DFQATT and SNEGSKA (reference sequence). Here the CDR3 reads CSATTGSGNTIYF. As DNA, the CDR3 is TGCAGTGCTACCACAGGCTCTGGAAACACCATATATTTT.

This clonotype was counted ten times or more. The J gene is TRBJ1-2, the V gene TRBV10-3; 7 nucleotides align to TRBD1. Trimming took 4 bases from V and 0 from J; bases not matched to a gene: 11. The CDR3 is 17 amino acids. In germline, CDR1 is ENHRY, CDR2 SYGVKD. CDR3 residues: CAISVSGGQYPNYGYTF. The CDR3 coding sequence is TGTGCCATCAGTGTTTCAGGGGGGCAATACCCTAACTATGGCTACACCTTC.

This clonotype was counted many times. The V gene is TRBV13, the J gene TRBJ1-5, with 8 bases identical to TRBD1. The germline CDR1 and CDR2 sequences are PRHDT and FYEKMQ (reference sequence). This CDR3 is 14 amino acids long. The trim removed 3 bases at V and 6 bases at J, leaving 4 bases unmatched. CDR3 in amino acids: CASSFGQGGQPQHF. The CDR3, as DNA: TGTGCCAGCAGCTTCGGACAGGGAGGTCAGCCCCAGCATTTT.

This clonotype was seen repeatedly, ten times or more. The rearrangement joins TRBV28 to TRBJ2-7; D gene ambiguous. CDR1 MDHEN and CDR2 SYDVKM come from the germline V gene. The V end was cut by 3 bases, the J end by 0 bases, with 6 bases between. This CDR3 has 13 amino acids. The CDR3: CASSFPDSYEQYF. The CDR3 DNA sequence: TGTGCCAGCAGTTTTCCGGACTCCTACGAGCAGTACTTC.

This clonotype has a count of ten or more. The V call is TRBV28, the J call TRBJ1-5; 7 bases line up with TRBD1. The CDR3 extends over 16 amino acids. Per the germline V gene, CDR1 is MDHEN and CDR2 is SYDVKM. The J segment lost 0 bases and the V segment lost 4 bases, leaving 6 bases of the junction unmatched. CDR3 amino acids: CASSSPGQDSNQPQHF. CDR3 nucleotides: TGTGCCAGCAGTTCCCCCGGACAGGATAGCAATCAGCCCCAGCATTTT. Looking up the rest from reference TRBV28 and TRBJ1-5 gives the full variable domain: DVKVTQSSRYLVKRTGEKVFLECVQDMDHENMFWYRQDPGLGLRLIYFSYDVKMKEKGDIPEGYSVSREKKERFSLILESASTNQTSMYLCASSSPGQDSNQPQHFGDGTRLSIL.

This clonotype showed up just a few times. The J gene is TRBJ1-2, the V gene TRBV5-1, with 7 bases matching TRBD1. The CDR3 loop spans 18 amino acids. Losses at the gene ends were 4 bases for V and 3 bases for J; bases not matched to a gene: 18. Germline V CDR1 and CDR2: SGHRS, YFSETQ. The CDR3 spells CASSRGDRDRELYYGYTF. In nucleotides, the CDR3 is TGCGCCAGCAGCCGCGGAGATAGGGACAGAGAACTTTACTATGGCTACACCTTC.